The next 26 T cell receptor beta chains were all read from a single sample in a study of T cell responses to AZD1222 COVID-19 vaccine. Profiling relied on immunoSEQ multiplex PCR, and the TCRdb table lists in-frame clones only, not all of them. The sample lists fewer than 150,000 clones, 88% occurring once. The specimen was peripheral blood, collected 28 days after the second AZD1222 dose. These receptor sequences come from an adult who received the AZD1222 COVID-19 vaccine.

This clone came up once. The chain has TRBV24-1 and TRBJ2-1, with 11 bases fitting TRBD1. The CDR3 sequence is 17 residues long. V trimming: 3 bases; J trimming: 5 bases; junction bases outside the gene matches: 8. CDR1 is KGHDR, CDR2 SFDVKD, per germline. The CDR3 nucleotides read TGTGCCACCAGTGATCCTCCAGGACAGGGGGCGCACAATGAGCAGTTCTTC. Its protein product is CATSDPPGQGAHNEQFF.

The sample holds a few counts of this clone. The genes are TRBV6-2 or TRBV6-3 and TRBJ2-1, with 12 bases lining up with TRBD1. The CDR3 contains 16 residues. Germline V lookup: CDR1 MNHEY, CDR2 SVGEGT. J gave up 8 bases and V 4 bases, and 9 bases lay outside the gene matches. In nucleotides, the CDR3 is TGTGCCAGCAGTTCCGCGCCGGGACAGGGGGCAGATGAGCAGTTCTTC. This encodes CASSSAPGQGADEQFF.

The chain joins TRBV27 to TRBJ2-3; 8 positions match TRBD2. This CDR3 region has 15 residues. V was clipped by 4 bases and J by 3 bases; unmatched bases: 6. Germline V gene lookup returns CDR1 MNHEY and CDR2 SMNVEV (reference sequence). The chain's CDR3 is CASSSRGGSTDTQYF. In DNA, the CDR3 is TGTGCCAGCAGTTCCCGGGGGGGTTCGACAGATACGCAGTATTTT.

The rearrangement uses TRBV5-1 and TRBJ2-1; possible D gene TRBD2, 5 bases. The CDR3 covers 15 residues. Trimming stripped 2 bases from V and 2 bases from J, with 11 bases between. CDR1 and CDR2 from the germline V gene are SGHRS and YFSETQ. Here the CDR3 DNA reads TGCGCCAGCAGCTTAACTAGTCCAGCCTACAATGAGCAGTTCTTC. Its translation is CASSLTSPAYNEQFF.

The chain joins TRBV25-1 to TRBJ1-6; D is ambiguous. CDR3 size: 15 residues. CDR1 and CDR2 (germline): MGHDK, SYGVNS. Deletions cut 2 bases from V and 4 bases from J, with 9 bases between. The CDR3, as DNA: TGTGCCAGCAGTGAAGCGGCAGAATATAATTCACCCCTCCACTTT. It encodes CASSEAAEYNSPLHF.

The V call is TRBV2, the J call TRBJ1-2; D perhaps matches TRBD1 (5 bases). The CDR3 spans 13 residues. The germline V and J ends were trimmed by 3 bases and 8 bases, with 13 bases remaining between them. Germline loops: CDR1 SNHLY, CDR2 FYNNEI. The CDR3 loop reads CASSEGGSGGYTF. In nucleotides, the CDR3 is TGTGCCAGCAGTGAGGGGGGGAGCGGAGGCTACACCTTC.

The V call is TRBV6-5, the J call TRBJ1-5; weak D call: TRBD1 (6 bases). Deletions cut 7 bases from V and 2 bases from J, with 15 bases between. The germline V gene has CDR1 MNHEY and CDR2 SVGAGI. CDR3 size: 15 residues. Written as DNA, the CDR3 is TGTGCCAGCAAGACAGGTGTATCAGGCAATCAGCCCCAGCATTTT. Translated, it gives CASKTGVSGNQPQHF.

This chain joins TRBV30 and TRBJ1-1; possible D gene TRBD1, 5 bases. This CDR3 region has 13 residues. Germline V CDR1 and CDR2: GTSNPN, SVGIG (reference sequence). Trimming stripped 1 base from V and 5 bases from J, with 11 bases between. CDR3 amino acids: CAWSGQGHTEAFF. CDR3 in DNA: TGTGCCTGGAGTGGGCAGGGCCATACTGAAGCTTTCTTT.

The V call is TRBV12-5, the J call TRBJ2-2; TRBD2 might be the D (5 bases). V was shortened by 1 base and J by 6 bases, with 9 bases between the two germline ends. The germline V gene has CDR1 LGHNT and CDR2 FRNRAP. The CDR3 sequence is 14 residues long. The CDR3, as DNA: TGTGCTAGTGGTTTGGGAGGGAGCCCCGGGGAGCTGTTTTTT. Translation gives CASGLGGSPGELFF.

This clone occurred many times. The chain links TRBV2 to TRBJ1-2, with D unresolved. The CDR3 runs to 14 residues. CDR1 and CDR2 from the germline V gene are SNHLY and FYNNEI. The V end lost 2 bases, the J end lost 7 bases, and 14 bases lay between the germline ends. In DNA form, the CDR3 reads TGTGCCAGCAGTGAATGGGGAGAGAAGACTGGCTACACCTTC. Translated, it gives CASSEWGEKTGYTF.

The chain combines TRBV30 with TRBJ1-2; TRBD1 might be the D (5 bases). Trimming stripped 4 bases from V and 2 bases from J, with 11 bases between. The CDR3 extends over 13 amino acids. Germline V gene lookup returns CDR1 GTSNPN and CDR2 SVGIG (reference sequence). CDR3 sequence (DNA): TGTGCCTGGATGGGGGGAGAGAACTATGGCTACACCTTC. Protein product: CAWMGGENYGYTF.

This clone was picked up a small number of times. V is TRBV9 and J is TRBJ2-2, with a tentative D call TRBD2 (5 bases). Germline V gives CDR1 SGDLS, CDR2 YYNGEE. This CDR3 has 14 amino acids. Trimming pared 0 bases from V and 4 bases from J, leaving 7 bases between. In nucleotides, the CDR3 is TGTGCCAGCAGCGTAGGGAGGATCACCGGGGAGCTGTTTTTT. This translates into CASSVGRITGELFF.

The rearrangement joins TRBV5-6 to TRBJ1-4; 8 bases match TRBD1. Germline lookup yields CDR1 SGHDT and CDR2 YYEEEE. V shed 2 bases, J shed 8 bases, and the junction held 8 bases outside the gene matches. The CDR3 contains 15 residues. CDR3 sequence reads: CASSFTGGGQEKLFF. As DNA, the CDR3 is TGTGCCAGCAGCTTCACAGGGGGAGGGCAAGAAAAACTGTTTTTT.

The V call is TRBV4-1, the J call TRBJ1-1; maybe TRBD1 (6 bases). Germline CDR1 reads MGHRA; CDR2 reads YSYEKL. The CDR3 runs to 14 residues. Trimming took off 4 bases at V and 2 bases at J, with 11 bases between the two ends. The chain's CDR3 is CASSRQDRNTEAFF. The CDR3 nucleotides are TGCGCCAGCAGCCGTCAGGACAGAAACACTGAAGCTTTCTTT.

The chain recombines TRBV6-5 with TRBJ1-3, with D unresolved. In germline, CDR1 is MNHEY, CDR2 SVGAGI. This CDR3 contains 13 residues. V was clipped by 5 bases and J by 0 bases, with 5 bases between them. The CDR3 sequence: CASSLLSGNTIYF. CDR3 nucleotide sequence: TGTGCCAGCAGTCTCCTCTCTGGAAACACCATATATTTT.

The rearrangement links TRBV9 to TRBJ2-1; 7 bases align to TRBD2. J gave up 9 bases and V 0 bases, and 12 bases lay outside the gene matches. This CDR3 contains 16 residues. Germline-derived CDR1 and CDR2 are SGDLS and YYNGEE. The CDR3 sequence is CASSVVSGGGGSEQFF. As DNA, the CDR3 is TGTGCCAGCAGCGTAGTAAGTGGCGGGGGTGGCTCTGAGCAGTTCTTC.

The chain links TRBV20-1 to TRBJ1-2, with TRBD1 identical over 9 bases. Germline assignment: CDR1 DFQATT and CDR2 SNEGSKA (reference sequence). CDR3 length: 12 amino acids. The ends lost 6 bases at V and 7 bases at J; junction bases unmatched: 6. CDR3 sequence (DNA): TGCAGTGCCAGTACAGGGGGCGGTGGCTACACCTTC. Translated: CSASTGGGGYTF.

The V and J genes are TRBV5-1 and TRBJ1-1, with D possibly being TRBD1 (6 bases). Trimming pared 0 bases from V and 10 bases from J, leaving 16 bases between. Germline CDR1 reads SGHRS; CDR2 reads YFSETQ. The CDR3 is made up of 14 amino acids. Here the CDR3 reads CASSLEGGGVGAFF. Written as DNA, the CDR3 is TGCGCCAGCAGCTTGGAAGGGGGAGGAGTTGGAGCTTTCTTT.

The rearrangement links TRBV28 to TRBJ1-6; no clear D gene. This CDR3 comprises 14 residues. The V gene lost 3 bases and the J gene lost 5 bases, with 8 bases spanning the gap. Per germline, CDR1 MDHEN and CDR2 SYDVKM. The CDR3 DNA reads TGTGCCAGCAGTTTTACGGCAGATAATTCACCCCTCCACTTT. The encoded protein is CASSFTADNSPLHF.

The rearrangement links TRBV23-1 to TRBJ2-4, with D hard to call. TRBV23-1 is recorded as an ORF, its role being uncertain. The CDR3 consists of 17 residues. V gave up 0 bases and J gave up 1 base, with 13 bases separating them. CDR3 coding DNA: TGCGCCAGCAGTCAATCAACCCTTACGTGCGCCAAAAACATTCAGTACTTC. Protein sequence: CASSQSTLTCAKNIQYF.

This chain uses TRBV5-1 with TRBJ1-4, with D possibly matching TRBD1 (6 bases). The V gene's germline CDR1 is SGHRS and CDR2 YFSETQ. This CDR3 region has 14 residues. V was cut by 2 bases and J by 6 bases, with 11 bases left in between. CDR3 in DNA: TGCGCCAGCAGCTTCGGGACAAAGGATGAAAAACTGTTTTTT. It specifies CASSFGTKDEKLFF.

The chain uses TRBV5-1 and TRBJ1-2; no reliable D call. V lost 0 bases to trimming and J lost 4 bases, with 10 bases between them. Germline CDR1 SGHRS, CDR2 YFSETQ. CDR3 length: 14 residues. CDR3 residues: CASSLEAGSYGYTF. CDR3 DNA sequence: TGCGCCAGCAGCTTGGAGGCAGGCTCCTATGGCTACACCTTC.

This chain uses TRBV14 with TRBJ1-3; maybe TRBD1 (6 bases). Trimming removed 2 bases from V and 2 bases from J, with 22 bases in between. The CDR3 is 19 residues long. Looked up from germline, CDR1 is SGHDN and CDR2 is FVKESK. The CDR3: CASSQTRIRGLGAGNTIYF. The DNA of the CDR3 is TGTGCCAGCAGCCAAACGCGGATCAGGGGTTTAGGAGCTGGAAACACCATATATTTT.

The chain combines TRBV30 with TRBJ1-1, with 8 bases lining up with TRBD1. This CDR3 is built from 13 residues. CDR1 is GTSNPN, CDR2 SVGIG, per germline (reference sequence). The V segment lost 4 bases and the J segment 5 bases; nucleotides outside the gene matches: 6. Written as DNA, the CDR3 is TGTGCCTGGATTGGACAGGGAGGAACTGAAGCTTTCTTT. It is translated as CAWIGQGGTEAFF.

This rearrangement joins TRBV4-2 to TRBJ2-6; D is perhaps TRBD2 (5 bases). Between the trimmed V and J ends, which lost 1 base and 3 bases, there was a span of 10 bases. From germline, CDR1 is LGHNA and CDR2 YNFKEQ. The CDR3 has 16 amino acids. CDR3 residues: CASSQAGIFGANVLTF. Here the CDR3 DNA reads TGTGCCAGCAGCCAAGCCGGGATTTTTGGGGCCAACGTCCTGACTTTC.

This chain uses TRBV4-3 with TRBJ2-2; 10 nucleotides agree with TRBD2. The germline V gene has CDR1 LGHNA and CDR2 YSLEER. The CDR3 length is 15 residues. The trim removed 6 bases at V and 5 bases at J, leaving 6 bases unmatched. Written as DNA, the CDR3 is TGCGCCAGCAGGCTCACTAGCGGGGAAACCGGGGAGCTGTTTTTT. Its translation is CASRLTSGETGELFF.